Listed here are 32 T cell receptor beta chains from one sample, sequenced in a study of CD8+CD57+ T cells in acquired aplastic anemia. Both TCR beta VDJ combination and CDR3 sequence profiling were carried out. Genomic DNA was the template for this profiling. One entry per CDR3 protein results from TCRdb running MiXCR on the reads. The data show roughly 180,000 distinct CDR3 sequences, around three fifths seen once. Sequencing was performed on sorted CD4+, CD8+, or CD8+CD57+ T cells (not recorded which) from PBMCs. Receptors were obtained from a human donor with severe aplastic anemia or a healthy control (not recorded which).

The chain uses TRBV5-8 and TRBJ2-7; a possible D gene is TRBD1 (5 bases). The CDR3 length is 12 residues. Per the germline V gene, CDR1 is SGHTS and CDR2 is YDEGEE. The V end was cut by 4 bases, the J end by 3 bases, with 8 bases between. This CDR3 is CASSQRGYEQYF. CDR3 in DNA: TGTGCCAGCAGCCAAAGGGGCTACGAGCAGTACTTC.

V and J are TRBV6-6 and TRBJ2-3; D gene ambiguous. V was pared by 4 bases and J by 3 bases, with 8 bases between. Germline assignment: CDR1 MNHNY and CDR2 SVGAGI (reference sequence). The CDR3 is 13 amino acids. DNA for the CDR3: TGTGCCAGCAGTTCACTGAGGACAGATACGCAGTATTTT. This gives the protein CASSSLRTDTQYF.

The chain recombines TRBV3-1 with TRBJ2-7; D not resolved. CDR1 is LGHDT and CDR2 is YNNKEL in the germline V gene (reference sequence). V was shortened by 1 base and J by 4 bases, with 11 bases between the two germline ends. This CDR3 has 14 amino acids. The CDR3 bases are TGTGCCAGCAGCCAAGCAGCAGTTACGTACGAGCAGTACTTC. Its translation is CASSQAAVTYEQYF.

The chain joins TRBV24-1 to TRBJ1-6, with 8 bases that match TRBD1. This CDR3 region has 13 residues. Germline lookup yields CDR1 KGHDR and CDR2 SFDVKD. J lost 9 bases, V lost 12 bases, and 9 bases had no gene match. In DNA form, the CDR3 reads TGTGCCCCAGAGGACAGGGAACGTTCACCCCTCCACTTT. This encodes CAPEDRERSPLHF.

About this clonotype: The conserved final phenylalanine or tryptophan is absent from the CDR3, which likely points to a read error. The limits of the CDR3 on the DNA are not certain, so only TCRdb's listed CDR3 is given. The genes are TRBV20-1 and TRBJ1-6. The CDR3 has 9 amino acids, counting both end residues. The germline V gene encodes CDR1 DFQATT and CDR2 SNEGSKA (reference sequence). The CDR3: CSAIGRGDS.

The chain combines TRBV19 with TRBJ2-1; D gene uncertain. Germline CDR1 is LNHDA and CDR2 is SQIVND (reference sequence). The CDR3 runs 13 residues. V was pared by 4 bases and J by 8 bases, with 12 bases between. This CDR3 is CASSSLMDDEQFF. CDR3 DNA sequence: TGTGCCAGTAGTAGCCTTATGGACGATGAGCAGTTCTTC.

V gene TRBV10-3 combines with J gene TRBJ2-7; the match to TRBD2 covers 13 bases. The CDR3 runs 16 residues. Per germline, CDR1 ENHRY and CDR2 SYGVKD. V lost 7 bases to trimming and J lost 3 bases; unmatched junction nucleotides: 9. The CDR3 nucleotides read TGTGCCATCAACGAAGGGGGACTAGCGGGGCACTACGAGCAGTACTTC. Protein sequence: CAINEGGLAGHYEQYF.

This chain uses TRBV9 with TRBJ1-4; unclear D gene. CDR3 length equals 13 residues. V was shortened by 4 bases and J by 4 bases, with 8 bases between the two germline ends. Germline assignment: CDR1 SGDLS and CDR2 YYNGEE. The CDR3 DNA sequence: TGTGCCAGCAGCTTAAACAGTAATGAAAAACTGTTTTTT. This encodes CASSLNSNEKLFF.

This chain connects TRBV29-1 to TRBJ1-2; D is ambiguous. This CDR3 is 11 amino acids long. CDR1 is SQVTM and CDR2 is ANQGSEA in the germline V gene. Trimming shortened V by 5 bases and J by 3 bases, and 7 bases separated the two germline ends. This CDR3 reads CSVLVDYGYTF. The CDR3 bases are TGCAGCGTTTTGGTCGACTATGGCTACACCTTC. Full variable domain (remainder filled in from reference TRBV29-1 and TRBJ1-2): SAVISQKPSRDICQRGTSLTIQCQVDSQVTMMFWYRQQPGQSLTLIATANQGSEATYESGFVIDKFPISRPNLTFSTLTVSNMSPEDSSIYLCSVLVDYGYTFGSGTRLTVV.

This clonotype appeared many times. The chain joins TRBV7-6 to TRBJ1-2, with 8 bases fitting TRBD1. The CDR3 extends over 14 amino acids. The trim removed 5 bases at V and 7 bases at J, leaving 9 bases unmatched. Germline V CDR1 and CDR2: SGHVS, FNYEAQ. The CDR3 bases are TGTGCCAGCAGCCTAGGACAGGGACCACTTGGCTACACCTTC. It yields the protein CASSLGQGPLGYTF.

This clonotype was counted many times. The rearrangement links TRBV15 to TRBJ1-4; maybe TRBD1 (6 bases). The CDR3 consists of 16 residues. Germline lookup yields CDR1 LNHNV and CDR2 YYDKDF (reference sequence). Trimming took off 4 bases at V and 1 base at J, with 13 bases between the two ends. CDR3 nucleotides: TGTGCCACCAGCACGAATATAGGGGGAACTAATGAAAAACTGTTTTTT. Translated: CATSTNIGGTNEKLFF.

The rearrangement joins TRBV7-6 to TRBJ1-2; 10 nucleotides match TRBD1. Germline lookup yields CDR1 SGHVS and CDR2 FNYEAQ. The CDR3 sequence is 15 residues long. J lost 6 bases, V lost 1 base, and 5 bases had no gene match. Here the CDR3 DNA reads TGTGCCAGCAGCTTAGAGGAGACAGGGGGCAATGGCTACACCTTC. Its protein is CASSLEETGGNGYTF.

V usage is TRBV20-1 and J usage is TRBJ1-5; D gene ambiguous. The V gene lost 1 base and the J gene lost 2 bases, with 12 bases spanning the gap. The CDR3 length is 15 residues. In germline, CDR1 is DFQATT, CDR2 SNEGSKA (reference sequence). CDR3: CSARVTGMGNQPQHF. In DNA, the CDR3 is TGCAGTGCTAGAGTAACCGGGATGGGCAATCAGCCCCAGCATTTT.

The gene calls are TRBV7-9 and TRBJ1-4; TRBD1 agrees at 8 bases. V dropped 4 bases and J dropped 8; count of bases not matched to a gene: 6. Germline V gene sequence: CDR1 SEHNR, CDR2 FQNEAQ (reference sequence). This CDR3 has 14 amino acids. CDR3 loop: CASSSRGLGEKLFF. The CDR3 coding sequence is TGTGCCAGCAGCTCCAGGGGGCTTGGAGAAAAACTGTTTTTT. Supplemented by reference TRBV7-9 and TRBJ1-4, the full variable domain reads DTGVSQNPRHKITKRGQNVTFRCDPISEHNRLYWYRQTLGQGPEFLTYFQNEAQLEKSRLLSDRFSAERPKGSFSTLEIQRTEQGDSAMYLCASSSRGLGEKLFFGSGTQLSVL.

V and J are TRBV7-6 and TRBJ1-4; D remains unclear. The CDR3 is made up of 15 amino acids. Germline CDR1 is SGHVS and CDR2 is FNYEAQ. The V end was cut by 5 bases, the J end by 5 bases, with 15 bases between. The CDR3, as DNA: TGTGCCAGCAGCCCGACGGATCTGCGGAATGAAAAACTGTTTTTT. Translation gives CASSPTDLRNEKLFF.

With respect to this clonotype: Mismatch with germline at one junction end may stem from a read error. The rearrangement uses TRBV13 and TRBJ1-6, with 7 bases fitting TRBD1. Germline loops: CDR1 PRHDT, CDR2 FYEKMQ (reference sequence). This CDR3 is 15 amino acids long. The CDR3 loop reads CASSYGTADNSPLHF. CDR3 coding DNA: TGTGCCAGCAGCTACGGGACAGCAGATAATTCGCCCCTCCACTTT.

This clonotype was picked up a small number of times. The rearrangement uses TRBV9 and TRBJ2-7, with TRBD1 matching 8 bases. Germline-derived CDR1 and CDR2 are SGDLS and YYNGEE. This CDR3 contains 15 residues. After removal of 0 bases from V and 5 bases from J, the junction contained 7 bases not matched to a gene. DNA for the CDR3: TGTGCCAGCAGCGTAGATGGGCAGGGGGCAGACGAGCAGTACTTC. It yields the protein CASSVDGQGADEQYF.

This chain joins TRBV6-6 and TRBJ2-7; a possible D gene is TRBD1 (6 bases). The V and J ends lost 5 bases and 12 bases respectively, with 20 bases between them. Germline V gene lookup returns CDR1 MNHNY and CDR2 SVGAGI (reference sequence). This CDR3 spans 13 amino acids. The CDR3 region has the DNA TGTGCCAGCAGTAATCCTCAGGACAGCTACAGGTACTTC. This sequence encodes CASSNPQDSYRYF.

The gene calls are TRBV10-3 and TRBJ1-1; a possible D gene is TRBD1 (5 bases). This CDR3 comprises 14 residues. Trimming removed 7 bases at V and 0 bases at J, with 12 bases between. The germline gives CDR1 ENHRY, CDR2 SYGVKD. The CDR3 here is CAITPSGLNTEAFF. CDR3 bases: TGTGCCATCACTCCTTCAGGGCTGAACACTGAAGCTTTCTTT.

V usage is TRBV7-3 and J usage is TRBJ2-7; D is ambiguous. The CDR3 has 13 residues. Germline V gene sequence: CDR1 SGHTA, CDR2 FQGTGA. V lost 4 bases to trimming and J lost 0 bases, with 7 bases between them. The CDR3 spells CASSSPGSYEQYF. As DNA, the CDR3 is TGTGCCAGCAGCTCGCCGGGCTCCTACGAGCAGTACTTC.

The chain is built from TRBV4-2 and TRBJ2-7, with TRBD2 matching over 10 bases. This CDR3 is built from 17 residues. Per the germline V gene, CDR1 is LGHNA and CDR2 is YNFKEQ. V lost 4 bases to trimming and J lost 3 bases; unmatched junction nucleotides: 12. As DNA, the CDR3 is TGTGCCAGCAGCCTAGCGGGGGGCGGGGTTCGTTTCTACGAGCAGTACTTC. Its translation: CASSLAGGGVRFYEQYF.

V usage is TRBV7-9 and J usage is TRBJ2-7; D remains unclear. V lost 5 bases and J 5 bases, leaving 13 bases between the germline ends. The CDR3 has 13 amino acids. CDR1 is SEHNR, CDR2 FQNEAQ, per germline (reference sequence). The CDR3, as DNA: TGTGCCAGCAGCAGTGGACGGGCCAACGAGCAGTACTTC. It specifies CASSSGRANEQYF.

The chain is built from TRBV7-9 and TRBJ1-1; D uncertain. Germline V gene data show CDR1 as SEHNR and CDR2 as FQNEAQ (reference sequence). The length of the CDR3 is 13 residues. This CDR3 reads CADNKGFGTEAFF. CDR3 nucleotide sequence: TGTGCAGACAACAAGGGTTTCGGCACTGAAGCTTTCTTT.

J is TRBJ2-5 and V is TRBV15, with D tentatively TRBD1 (6 bases). The V gene's germline CDR1 is LNHNV and CDR2 YYDKDF (reference sequence). The CDR3 is 15 residues long. The V and J ends lost 4 bases and 1 base respectively, with 13 bases between them. The CDR3 region is CATSTAQGIQETQYF. CDR3 DNA: TGTGCCACCAGCACCGCCCAGGGGATCCAAGAGACCCAGTACTTC.

V and J are TRBV7-8 and TRBJ1-6; 9 bases are shared with TRBD1. The V gene end was trimmed by 1 base and the J gene end by 9 bases; junction bases not matched to a gene: 4. The CDR3 covers 15 residues. Germline assignment: CDR1 SGHVS and CDR2 FQNEAQ. The CDR3, as DNA: TGTGCCAGCAGCTTAGTTGGGACAGGGACTTCACCCCTCCACTTT. Translation: CASSLVGTGTSPLHF.

This chain connects TRBV9 to TRBJ2-7; no reliable D call. The V gene lost 1 base and the J gene lost 6 bases, with 14 bases spanning the gap. The CDR3 is 14 residues long. Per germline, CDR1 SGDLS and CDR2 YYNGEE. The CDR3 DNA is TGTGCCAGCAGCGTACAGCTGGGGATGGGCGAGCAGTACTTC. It translates to CASSVQLGMGEQYF.

This clonotype was observed many times. V gene TRBV6-5 combines with J gene TRBJ2-1; 7 bases are shared with TRBD2. The CDR3 length is 14 residues. Trimming took 3 bases from V and 4 from J; bases not matched to a gene: 3. Germline V CDR1 and CDR2: MNHEY, SVGAGI. For the CDR3, the DNA is TGTGCCAGCAGTTATGGGGGGGGGTACAATGAGCAGTTCTTC. Amino acid sequence: CASSYGGGYNEQFF.

This clonotype was seen repeatedly, ten times or more. The chain combines TRBV7-8 with TRBJ1-2; no clear D gene. The CDR3 covers 13 residues. In germline, CDR1 is SGHVS, CDR2 FQNEAQ. V lost 1 base and J 4 bases, leaving 7 bases between the germline ends. CDR3 loop: CASSLDEGYGYTF. CDR3 in DNA: TGTGCCAGCAGCTTAGATGAGGGCTATGGCTACACCTTC.

The sample holds a few counts of this clonotype. DNA of the CDR3: TGCAGTGCTAACCGGGACAGGGGATCACCCCTCCACTTT. It yields the protein CSANRDRGSPLHF. The chain has TRBV20-1 and TRBJ1-6, with 10 bases matching TRBD1. Germline V gene lookup returns CDR1 DFQATT and CDR2 SNEGSKA (reference sequence). The CDR3 is 13 amino acids. Trimming removed 4 bases from V and 10 bases from J; junction bases left unmatched: 4.

The chain joins TRBV2 to TRBJ2-6; the D gene is possibly TRBD2 (6 bases). The CDR3 runs 16 residues. Germline CDR1 and CDR2: SNHLY and FYNNEI. Trimming left V 7 bases short and J 2 bases short, with 15 bases between. CDR3 in DNA: TGTGCCAGCAAGACCGGGACTGTTACTGGGGCCAACGTCCTGACTTTC. This codes for CASKTGTVTGANVLTF. The variable domain in full, completed from reference TRBV2 and TRBJ2-6, reads EPEVTQTPSHQVTQMGQEVILRCVPISNHLYFYWYRQILGQKVEFLVSFYNNEISEKSEIFDDQFSVERPDGSNFTLKIRSTKLEDSAMYFCASKTGTVTGANVLTFGAGSRLTVL.

The rearrangement links TRBV7-9 to TRBJ2-3; maybe TRBD1 (5 bases). Germline V gives CDR1 SEHNR, CDR2 FQNEAQ (reference sequence). V was clipped by 5 bases and J by 0 bases, with 15 bases between them. This CDR3 has 16 residues. The CDR3 DNA follows: TGTGCCAGCAGCCCACCAGGGTCTTATAGCACAGATACGCAGTATTTT. Its protein product is CASSPPGSYSTDTQYF.

In this sample, this clonotype turned up a few times. The V and J genes are TRBV29-1 and TRBJ1-2, with D perhaps TRBD1 (6 bases). Germline V gene lookup returns CDR1 SQVTM and CDR2 ANQGSEA. This CDR3 spans 11 amino acids. Deletions cut 2 bases from V and 8 bases from J, with 9 bases between. CDR3 bases: TGCAGCGTTGAAACAGGGTACGGCTACACCTTC. Translation: CSVETGYGYTF.